This entry concerns a single T cell receptor beta chain. This entry comes from a study of cytomegalovirus exposure and HLA in healthy donors. Germline V gene sequence: CDR1 SGHRS, CDR2 YFSETQ. The CDR3 has 14 residues. The ends lost 7 bases at V and 2 bases at J; junction bases unmatched: 5. The data were produced by immunoSEQ multiplex PCR, yet TCRdb's version contains in-frame clones alone and is incomplete. The sample shows around 150,000 clones, less than 95% of them seen only once. Source material: PBMCs. The sequence came from a woman in her late teens or twenties in good health and CMV-seropositive. This chain connects TRBV5-1 to TRBJ2-5; 10 bases are shared with TRBD1. CDR3 coding DNA: TGCGCCAGCGGGGGACAGGGGACTCAAGAGACCCAGTACTTC. This sequence encodes CASGGQGTQETQYF.